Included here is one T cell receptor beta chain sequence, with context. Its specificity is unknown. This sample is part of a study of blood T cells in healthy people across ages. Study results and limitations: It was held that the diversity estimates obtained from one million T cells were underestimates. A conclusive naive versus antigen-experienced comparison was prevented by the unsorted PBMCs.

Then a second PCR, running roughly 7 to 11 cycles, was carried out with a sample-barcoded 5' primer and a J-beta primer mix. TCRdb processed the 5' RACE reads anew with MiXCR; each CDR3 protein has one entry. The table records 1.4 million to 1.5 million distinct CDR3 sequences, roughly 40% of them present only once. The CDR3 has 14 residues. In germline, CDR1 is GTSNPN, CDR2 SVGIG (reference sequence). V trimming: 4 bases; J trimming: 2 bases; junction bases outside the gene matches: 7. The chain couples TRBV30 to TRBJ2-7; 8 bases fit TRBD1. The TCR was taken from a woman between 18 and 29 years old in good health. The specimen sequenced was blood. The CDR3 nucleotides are TGTGCCTGGATGTTCGACAGGGGTACCTACGAGCAGTACTTC. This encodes CAWMFDRGTYEQYF.